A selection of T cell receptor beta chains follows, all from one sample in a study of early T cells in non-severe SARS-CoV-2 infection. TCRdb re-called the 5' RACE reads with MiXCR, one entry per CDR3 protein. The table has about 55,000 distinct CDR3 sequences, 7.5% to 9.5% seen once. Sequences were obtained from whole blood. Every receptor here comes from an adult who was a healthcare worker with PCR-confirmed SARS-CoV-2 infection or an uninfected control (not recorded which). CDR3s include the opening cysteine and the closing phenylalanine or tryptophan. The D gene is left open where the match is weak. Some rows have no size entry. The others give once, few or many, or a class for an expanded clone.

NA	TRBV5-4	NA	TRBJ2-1	CASTPVGLPRMGDNEQFF	TGTGCCAGCACCCCCGTGGGACTTCCCAGAATGGGGGACAATGAGCAGTTCTTC
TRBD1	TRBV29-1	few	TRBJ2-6	CSFTGGSGANVLTF	TGCAGCTTTACAGGGGGCTCTGGGGCCAACGTCCTGACTTTC
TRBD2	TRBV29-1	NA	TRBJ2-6	CSVGEGGTGANVLTF	TGCAGCGTTGGAGAGGGAGGGACTGGGGCCAACGTCCTGACTTTC
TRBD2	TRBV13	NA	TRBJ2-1	CASSLLLAGAPGRIEQFF	TGTGCCAGCAGCTTACTCTTAGCGGGAGCCCCCGGGCGCATTGAGCAGTTCTTC
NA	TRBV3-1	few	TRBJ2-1	CASSLDYPSDEQFF	TGTGCCAGCAGTCTCGATTACCCTAGCGATGAGCAGTTCTTC
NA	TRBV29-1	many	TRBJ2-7	CSAGTPREQYF	TGCAGCGCCGGGACTCCGAGGGAGCAGTACTTC
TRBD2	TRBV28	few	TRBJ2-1	CASSPSGLAGERGFF	TGTGCCAGCAGTCCTTCGGGACTAGCGGGAGAAAGGGGGTTCTTC
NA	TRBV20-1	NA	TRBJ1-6	CSANSGGPSYNSPLHF	TGCAGTGCGAACTCGGGCGGGCCGTCCTATAATTCACCCCTCCACTTT
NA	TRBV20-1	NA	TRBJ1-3	CSARVISGNTIYF	TGCAGTGCTAGAGTGATCTCTGGAAACACCATATATTTT
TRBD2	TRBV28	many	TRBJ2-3	CAGREGTSTDTQYF	TGTGCCGGCAGGGAGGGGACGAGCACAGATACGCAGTATTTT
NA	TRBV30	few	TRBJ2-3	CAGRGAGDTQYF	TGTGCCGGCAGGGGGGCCGGAGATACGCAGTATTTT
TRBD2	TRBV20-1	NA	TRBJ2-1	CSASYSGIGNEQFF	TGCAGTGCTAGTTATAGCGGGATTGGGAATGAGCAGTTCTTC
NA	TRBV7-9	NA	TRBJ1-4	CASSLAGNEKLFF	TGTGCCAGCAGCTTAGCTGGGAACGAAAAACTGTTTTTT
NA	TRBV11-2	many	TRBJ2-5	CASSPRAAQETQYF	TGTGCCAGCAGCCCACGAGCGGCCCAAGAGACCCAGTACTTC
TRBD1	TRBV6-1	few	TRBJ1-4	CATRDRANEKLFF	TGTGCCACCCGGGACAGGGCTAATGAAAAACTGTTTTTT
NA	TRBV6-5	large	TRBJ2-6	CASSYSLGDGANVLTF	TGTGCCAGCAGTTACTCGTTAGGGGACGGGGCCAACGTCCTGACTTTC
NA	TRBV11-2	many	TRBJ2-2	CASSLFQAANTGELFF	TGTGCCAGCAGCTTATTTCAGGCCGCGAACACCGGGGAGCTGTTTTTT
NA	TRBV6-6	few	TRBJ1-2	CASRKHGGASDYGYTF	TGTGCCAGCAGGAAACACGGTGGCGCATCCGACTATGGCTACACCTTC
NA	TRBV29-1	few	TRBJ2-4	CSVEIGGAKNIQYF	TGCAGCGTTGAAATCGGGGGAGCCAAAAACATTCAGTACTTC
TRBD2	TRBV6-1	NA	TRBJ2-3	CASSEYPTAGGYTDTQYF	TGTGCCAGCAGTGAATACCCTACAGCGGGGGGATACACAGATACGCAGTATTTT
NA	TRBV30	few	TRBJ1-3	CAWETSSGNTIYF	TGTGCCTGGGAGACTAGCTCTGGAAACACCATATATTTT
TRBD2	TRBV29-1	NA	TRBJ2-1	CSVQSGRYNEQFF	TGCAGCGTCCAGAGCGGGAGATACAATGAGCAGTTCTTC
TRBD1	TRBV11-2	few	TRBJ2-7	CASSPGGTGENEQYF	TGTGCCAGCAGCCCCGGGGGGACAGGGGAGAACGAGCAGTACTTC
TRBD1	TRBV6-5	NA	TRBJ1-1	CASSLRAGTGGWNTEAFF	TGTGCCAGCAGTCTACGGGCCGGGACAGGGGGATGGAACACTGAAGCTTTCTTT
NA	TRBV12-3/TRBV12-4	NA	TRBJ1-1	CASSLGGWTEAFF	TGTGCCAGCAGTTTAGGGGGGTGGACTGAAGCTTTCTTT
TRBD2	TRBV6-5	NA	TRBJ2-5	CASSYSTHGLGETQYF	TGTGCCAGCAGTTACTCGACACATGGACTAGGGGAGACCCAGTACTTC
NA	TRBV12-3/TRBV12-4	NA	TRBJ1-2	CASRGTMENGYTF	TGTGCCAGCAGAGGGACAATGGAAAATGGCTACACCTTC
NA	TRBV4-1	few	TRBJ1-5	CASSQRVGQPQHF	TGCGCCAGCAGCCAAAGGGTAGGCCAGCCCCAGCATTTT
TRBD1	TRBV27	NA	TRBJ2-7	CASRPGTGRVEQYF	TGTGCCAGCAGACCCGGGACAGGGCGTGTCGAGCAGTACTTC
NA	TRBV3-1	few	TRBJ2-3	CASTPDGFTDTQYF	TGTGCCAGCACCCCGGACGGTTTCACAGATACGCAGTATTTT
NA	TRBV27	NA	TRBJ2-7	CASSLWTGRVNEQYF	TGTGCCAGCAGTTTATGGACCGGGCGGGTTAACGAGCAGTACTTC
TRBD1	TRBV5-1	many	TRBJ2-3	CASSYNPGQGGGDTQYF	TGCGCCAGCAGCTACAACCCGGGACAGGGAGGAGGAGATACGCAGTATTTT
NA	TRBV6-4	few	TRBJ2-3	CASGQGGTSIHTQYF	TGTGCCAGCGGACAGGGTGGGACTAGCATCCATACGCAGTATTTT
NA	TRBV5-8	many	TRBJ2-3	CASSLALLRGTDTQYF	TGTGCCAGCAGCTTGGCTCTTCTGAGGGGCACAGATACGCAGTATTTT
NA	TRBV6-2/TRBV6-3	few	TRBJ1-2	CASTRLGVTSPNYGYTF	TGTGCCAGCACTCGACTCGGGGTTACCTCGCCTAACTATGGCTACACCTTC
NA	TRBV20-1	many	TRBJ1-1	CSARDNSAEAFF	TGCAGTGCTAGAGATAATAGCGCTGAAGCTTTCTTT
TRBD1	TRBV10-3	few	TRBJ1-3	CAFGTGRNTIYF	TGTGCCTTCGGGACAGGGAGAAACACCATATATTTT
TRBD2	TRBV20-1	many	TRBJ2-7	CSASQTGGDEQYF	TGCAGTGCTAGTCAAACCGGGGGGGACGAGCAGTACTTC
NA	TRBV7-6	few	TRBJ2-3	CASSLVGGAPDTQYF	TGTGCCAGCAGCTTAGTAGGCGGGGCCCCGGATACGCAGTATTTT
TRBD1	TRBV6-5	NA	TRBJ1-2	CASSYSRTGGSYGYTF	TGTGCCAGCAGTTACTCAAGGACAGGGGGCAGCTATGGCTACACCTTC
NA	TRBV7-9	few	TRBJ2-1	CASSSPWGGNEQFF	TGTGCCAGCAGCTCGCCATGGGGAGGCAATGAGCAGTTCTTC
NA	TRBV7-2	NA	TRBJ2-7	CAGSLAARYEQYF	TGTGCCGGCAGCTTAGCTGCGCGATACGAGCAGTACTTC
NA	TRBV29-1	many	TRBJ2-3	CSVQVDTDTQYF	TGCAGCGTTCAGGTGGACACAGATACGCAGTATTTT
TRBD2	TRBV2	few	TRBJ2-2	CASTRLAGGRNTGELFF	TGTGCCAGCACCAGACTAGCGGGGGGCCGAAACACCGGGGAGCTGTTTTTT
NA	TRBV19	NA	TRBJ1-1	CAVETGYTEAFF	TGTGCCGTTGAAACAGGGTACACTGAAGCTTTCTTT
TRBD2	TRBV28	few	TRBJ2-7	CASTPHLAGGGTF	TGTGCCAGCACCCCTCACCTAGCGGGAGGCGGTACGTTC
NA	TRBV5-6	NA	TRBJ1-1	CASSLVGTEAFF	TGTGCCAGCAGCTTGGTGGGCACTGAAGCTTTCTTT
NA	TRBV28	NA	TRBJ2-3	CASSHRSTDTQYF	TGTGCCAGCAGTCACAGGAGTACAGATACGCAGTATTTT
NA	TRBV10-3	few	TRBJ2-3	CAISDLRGSTDTQYF	TGTGCCATCAGTGATTTAAGGGGTAGCACAGATACGCAGTATTTT
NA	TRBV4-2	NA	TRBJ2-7	CASSQEFSPYEQYF	TGTGCCAGCAGCCAAGAGTTCTCCCCCTACGAGCAGTACTTC
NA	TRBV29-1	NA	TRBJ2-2	CSARGSGELFF	TGCAGCGCAAGGGGATCTGGGGAGCTGTTTTTT
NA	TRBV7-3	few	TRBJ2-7	CASSPDPRSYEQYF	TGTGCCAGCAGCCCTGACCCCCGCTCCTACGAGCAGTACTTC
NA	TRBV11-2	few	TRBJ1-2	CASSLGQAYGYTF	TGTGCCAGCAGCTTAGGCCAGGCCTATGGCTACACCTTC
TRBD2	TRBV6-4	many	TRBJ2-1	CASSDRLAGGNEQFF	TGTGCCAGCAGTGACCGACTAGCGGGAGGCAATGAGCAGTTCTTC
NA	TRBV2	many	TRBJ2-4	CASSEARGLAKNIQYF	TGTGCCAGCAGTGAAGCGCGTGGTTTAGCCAAAAACATTCAGTACTTC